Each of the 32 T cell receptor beta chains below was sequenced from the same sample in a study of control samples from healthy donors and cancer patients. Data came from immunoSEQ multiplex PCR; TCRdb stores just in-frame clones and leaves some out. The sample holds tens of thousands of clones, roughly 90% seen once. Sequenced input: blood. All receptors come from a woman aged 50 to 60 in good health.

The chain employs TRBV7-3 and TRBJ2-6; D not certain. Germline V CDR1 and CDR2: SGHTA, FQGTGA. V was clipped by 5 bases and J by 1 base, with 9 bases between them. The CDR3 has 15 residues. The CDR3 sequence: CASSPDPSGANVLTF. In nucleotides, the CDR3 is TGTGCCAGCAGCCCAGACCCATCTGGGGCCAACGTCCTGACTTTC.

The chain is built from TRBV6-5 and TRBJ1-6; the match to TRBD1 covers 9 bases. The CDR3 runs 13 residues. After removal of 8 bases from V and 9 bases from J, the junction contained 5 bases not matched to a gene. Germline V gives CDR1 MNHEY, CDR2 SVGAGI. The CDR3 bases are TGTGCCAGCGGACAGGGGCGGATTTCACCCCTCCACTTT. It translates to CASGQGRISPLHF.

J is TRBJ2-5 and V is TRBV18, with TRBD2 as a possible D gene (5 bases). V dropped 4 bases and J dropped 5 bases, with 23 bases sitting between them. The CDR3 contains 17 residues. Germline V lookup: CDR1 KGHSH, CDR2 LQKENI. The CDR3 sequence: CASSHTVGPTSGETQYF. CDR3 sequence (DNA): TGTGCCAGCTCACACACAGTTGGACCGACATCGGGGGAGACCCAGTACTTC.

V gene TRBV5-1 combines with J gene TRBJ2-3; 8 bases are a match to TRBD1. V lost 4 bases to trimming and J lost 2 bases; unmatched junction nucleotides: 3. From germline, CDR1 is SGHRS and CDR2 YFSETQ. This CDR3 is built from 14 residues. The CDR3 loop is CASSTGQDTDTQYF. Written as DNA, the CDR3 is TGCGCCAGCAGCACGGGACAGGACACAGATACGCAGTATTTT.

The chain has TRBV19 and TRBJ1-2, with TRBD1 matching 7 bases. V lost 5 bases, J lost 4 bases, and 7 bases stayed unmatched. CDR1 and CDR2 from the germline V gene are LNHDA and SQIVND (reference sequence). CDR3 length equals 14 residues. The CDR3 protein is CASSPGQATYGYTF. CDR3 DNA sequence: TGTGCCAGTAGTCCAGGACAGGCCACCTATGGCTACACCTTC.

This chain connects TRBV15 to TRBJ2-1; D might be TRBD1 (6 bases). Trimming removed 0 bases at V and 9 bases at J, with 12 bases between. The CDR3 totals 14 residues. The germline V gene encodes CDR1 LNHNV and CDR2 YYDKDF (reference sequence). The DNA of the CDR3 is TGTGCCACCAGCAGAGATCAAGGGGGTAGTGAGCAGTTCTTC. Translating gives CATSRDQGGSEQFF.

The J gene is TRBJ1-2, the V gene TRBV3-1 (or the pseudogene TRBV3-2), with 7 positions matching TRBD1. Looked up from germline, CDR1 is LGHDT and CDR2 is YNNKEL (reference sequence). The CDR3 extends over 16 amino acids. J was trimmed by 6 bases and V by 0 bases; bases with no gene match: 10. DNA for the CDR3: TGTGCCAGCAGCCAAGAAGGGATCCAGGGGGTAAATGGCTACACCTTC. Protein sequence: CASSQEGIQGVNGYTF.

The chain is built from TRBV2 and TRBJ2-7; 11 nucleotides agree with TRBD2. The CDR3 sequence is 14 residues long. With 6 bases clipped from V and 4 bases from J, the junction kept 5 bases outside the gene matches. Per germline, CDR1 SNHLY and CDR2 FYNNEI. CDR3 region: CASSLGTSGYEQYF. In DNA, the CDR3 is TGTGCCAGCAGCCTGGGGACTAGCGGTTACGAGCAGTACTTC.

This clone has just one count. The chain is built from TRBV9 and TRBJ2-2; no reliable D call. Per germline, CDR1 SGDLS and CDR2 YYNGEE. CDR3 length equals 15 residues. Trimming cost V 0 bases and J 5 bases, with 11 bases left between them. The CDR3 sequence: CASSVGDFKTGELFF. The CDR3 nucleotides are TGTGCCAGCAGCGTAGGTGACTTCAAGACCGGGGAGCTGTTTTTT.

The chain is built from TRBV21-1 and TRBJ2-1; the listed D gene, TRBD2, was not tested against the DNA. TRBV21-1 is shown as a pseudogene. The length of the CDR3 is 14 residues. CDR3 residues: CASPRDYAFGEQFF. CDR3 sequence (DNA): TGTGCCAGCCCCAGGGACTACGCCTTCGGTGAGCAGTTCTTC.

The chain is built from TRBV4-1 and TRBJ2-3, with 11 bases fitting TRBD1. Unmatched junction bases numbered 6, after V lost 0 bases and J lost 4 bases. CDR1 MGHRA and CDR2 YSYEKL come from the germline V gene. This CDR3 has 17 amino acids. This CDR3 is CASSQERTGGVSDTQYF. The CDR3 nucleotides are TGCGCCAGCAGCCAAGAACGGACAGGGGGCGTCTCAGATACGCAGTATTTT.

V is TRBV5-6 and J is TRBJ2-3, with D perhaps assigned TRBD1 or TRBD2 (5 bases each). This CDR3 comprises 11 residues. Germline V gene lookup returns CDR1 SGHDT and CDR2 YYEEEE. Trimming stripped 5 bases from V and 8 bases from J, with 9 bases between. In nucleotides, the CDR3 is TGTGCCAGCAGTCAGAGGGGTACGCAGTATTTT. Protein: CASSQRGTQYF.

The chain is built from TRBV5-1 and TRBJ2-6, with D perhaps given as TRBD1 or TRBD2 (6 bases each). Germline assignment: CDR1 SGHRS and CDR2 YFSETQ. The V and J ends lost 7 bases and 2 bases respectively, with 16 bases between them. This CDR3 spans 16 amino acids. CDR3 DNA sequence: TGCGCCAGCCGAACGGAGGGGGTCGCTGGGGCCAACGTCCTGACTTTC. Its translation: CASRTEGVAGANVLTF.

J is TRBJ1-1 and V is TRBV18; D is unclear. This CDR3 is built from 12 residues. V was cut by 6 bases and J by 5 bases, with 10 bases left in between. CDR1 and CDR2 (germline): KGHSH, LQKENI. The CDR3: CASSMGGTEAFF. CDR3 sequence (DNA): TGTGCCAGCTCCATGGGCGGTACTGAAGCTTTCTTT.

The chain combines TRBV18 with TRBJ2-7, with 10 bases matching TRBD2. The CDR3 sequence is 14 residues long. The junction had 6 bases not matched to a gene; V was cut back by 6 bases and J by 4 bases. Germline V gene sequence: CDR1 KGHSH, CDR2 LQKENI. CDR3 residues: CASSPGLAFYEQYF. CDR3 coding DNA: TGTGCCAGCTCCCCGGGACTAGCGTTTTACGAGCAGTACTTC.

This clone was detected only once. The rearrangement links TRBV2 to TRBJ2-2; D unresolved. Deletions cut 0 bases from V and 2 bases from J, with 13 bases between. The CDR3 covers 17 residues. Germline V gene data show CDR1 as SNHLY and CDR2 as FYNNEI. This CDR3 reads CASSEAGDFANTGELFF. Written as DNA, the CDR3 is TGTGCCAGCAGTGAAGCAGGTGACTTCGCAAACACCGGGGAGCTGTTTTTT.

The V gene is TRBV9, the J gene TRBJ1-6, with D possibly TRBD1 on 6 matching bases. In germline, CDR1 is SGDLS, CDR2 YYNGEE. The CDR3 covers 15 residues. V was shortened by 0 bases and J by 5 bases, with 9 bases between the two germline ends. The CDR3 region has the DNA TGTGCCAGCAGCGTAGCGGACAGAAATAATTCACCCCTCCACTTT. Translated, it gives CASSVADRNNSPLHF.

The rearrangement links TRBV7-9 to TRBJ1-2; no clear D gene. In germline, CDR1 is SEHNR, CDR2 FQNEAQ (reference sequence). This CDR3 is 14 amino acids long. The germline V and J ends were trimmed by 5 bases and 2 bases, with 12 bases remaining between them. The CDR3 bases are TGTGCCAGCAGCCAAGCTGCACGGAACTATGGCTACACCTTC. As protein: CASSQAARNYGYTF.

The genes are TRBV5-1 and TRBJ2-3, with TRBD2 matching over 9 bases. Trimming cost V 4 bases and J 12 bases; bases outside gene matches: 15. The CDR3 runs 15 residues. From germline, CDR1 is SGHRS and CDR2 YFSETQ. The CDR3 sequence is CASSALSREGHLQYF. As DNA, the CDR3 is TGCGCCAGCAGCGCCCTCTCGCGGGAGGGTCATCTTCAGTATTTT.

The chain employs TRBV18 and TRBJ2-7; D call uncertain. CDR1 and CDR2 (germline): KGHSH, LQKENI. The CDR3 covers 13 residues. V was trimmed by 6 bases and J by 4 bases, leaving 13 bases between them. The chain's CDR3 is CASSSDGTYEQYF. For the CDR3, the DNA is TGTGCCAGCTCCTCCGACGGCACGTACGAGCAGTACTTC.

This chain links TRBV5-4 with TRBJ2-5; TRBD1 might be the D (5 bases). Trimming left V 0 bases short and J 4 bases short, with 10 bases between. The CDR3 covers 14 residues. Per the germline V gene, CDR1 is SGHNT and CDR2 is YYREEE (reference sequence). CDR3 loop: CASSLVGVGETQYF. CDR3 nucleotide sequence: TGTGCCAGCAGCTTGGTAGGGGTTGGAGAGACCCAGTACTTC.

The CDR3 bases are TGTGCCAGCAGCACGGGGAAGGGGTATGAAAAACTGTTTTTT. Translation gives CASSTGKGYEKLFF. The genes are TRBV7-9 and TRBJ1-4; D perhaps matches TRBD1 (5 bases). The CDR3 is 14 amino acids. The germline V and J ends were trimmed by 5 bases and 6 bases, with 13 bases remaining between them. Germline CDR1 is SEHNR and CDR2 is FQNEAQ (reference sequence).

V and J are TRBV5-1 and TRBJ2-4; 10 bases map to TRBD1. The germline CDR1 and CDR2 sequences are SGHRS and YFSETQ. The CDR3 is 18 amino acids. The V segment lost 0 bases and the J segment 5 bases; nucleotides outside the gene matches: 11. The CDR3, as DNA: TGCGCCAGCAGCTTGGGAAACCGGACAGGGGGGAAGGAAAACATTCAGTACTTC. Amino acid sequence: CASSLGNRTGGKENIQYF.

The V and J genes are TRBV6-4 and TRBJ2-7; D remains unclear. V was trimmed by 6 bases and J by 1 base, leaving 7 bases between them. CDR3 length: 12 amino acids. Germline CDR1 and CDR2: MRHNA and SNTAGT. CDR3 coding DNA: TGTGCCAGCAGGACGGATTCCTACGAGCAGTACTTC. Translated, it gives CASRTDSYEQYF.

This clone has only a few counts. The V call is TRBV5-6, the J call TRBJ1-2; 12 bases agree with TRBD1. V shed 4 bases and J 8 bases; nucleotides not matched to a gene: 6. The CDR3 contains 14 residues. The germline V gene encodes CDR1 SGHDT and CDR2 YYEEEE. As DNA, the CDR3 is TGTGCCAGCAGCCCGGGACAGGGGGCGAAGGGCTACACCTTC. Encoded protein: CASSPGQGAKGYTF. Drawing the rest from reference TRBV5-6 and TRBJ1-2, the complete variable domain is DAGVTQSPTHLIKTRGQQVTLRCSPKSGHDTVSWYQQALGQGPQFIFQYYEEEERQRGNFPDRFSGHQFPNYSSELNVNALLLGDSALYLCASSPGQGAKGYTFGSGTRLTVV.

The genes are TRBV2 and TRBJ2-7; D unresolved. The length of the CDR3 is 11 residues. Trimming pared 7 bases from V and 3 bases from J, leaving 7 bases between. In germline, CDR1 is SNHLY, CDR2 FYNNEI. The CDR3 is CASITGYEQYF. The CDR3 DNA is TGTGCCAGCATTACGGGCTACGAGCAGTACTTC. Variable domain in full (rest from reference TRBV2 and TRBJ2-7): EPEVTQTPSHQVTQMGQEVILRCVPISNHLYFYWYRQILGQKVEFLVSFYNNEISEKSEIFDDQFSVERPDGSNFTLKIRSTKLEDSAMYFCASITGYEQYFGPGTRLTVT.

There are a few counts of this clone. The chain employs TRBV5-1 and TRBJ2-2, with D perhaps TRBD1 or TRBD2 (5 bases each). CDR3 size: 16 residues. From germline, CDR1 is SGHRS and CDR2 YFSETQ. Trimming removed 0 bases from V and 6 bases from J, with 15 bases in between. CDR3 amino acids: CASSLVGVDPSGELFF. In DNA form, the CDR3 reads TGCGCCAGCAGCTTGGTGGGGGTAGACCCCTCCGGGGAGCTGTTTTTT.

The rearrangement uses TRBV3-1 (or the pseudogene TRBV3-2) and TRBJ1-5, with D tentatively TRBD1 (6 bases). The CDR3 is 15 residues long. The germline V and J ends were trimmed by 0 bases and 1 base, with 7 bases remaining between them. The germline CDR1 and CDR2 sequences are LGHDT and YNNKEL (reference sequence). CDR3 in amino acids: CASSQDTGSNQPQHF. CDR3 nucleotides: TGTGCCAGCAGCCAAGATACAGGGAGCAATCAGCCCCAGCATTTT.

This chain links TRBV15 with TRBJ2-7; unclear D gene. Germline CDR1 is LNHNV and CDR2 is YYDKDF (reference sequence). V shed 0 bases and J shed 0 bases, with 9 bases lying between them. This CDR3 has 15 amino acids. The DNA for the CDR3 is TGTGCCACCAGCAGAGACCGATTGAGCTCCTACGAGCAGTACTTC. Translated: CATSRDRLSSYEQYF.

This clone was observed a handful of times. Different DNA sequences within this sample yield the same CDR3. The rearrangement joins TRBV29-1 to TRBJ1-3, with a weak D call TRBD1 (5 bases). V lost 4 bases to trimming and J lost 0 bases, with 7 bases between them. The CDR3 has 13 amino acids. Germline CDR1 SQVTM, CDR2 ANQGSEA. The CDR3 here is CSVGQSSGNTIYF. CDR3 bases: TGCAGCGTTGGACAGAGCTCTGGAAACACCATATATTTT.

V and J are TRBV5-6 and TRBJ2-3; D gene uncertain. Germline values: CDR1 SGHDT, CDR2 YYEEEE. The V gene lost 2 bases and the J gene lost 1 base, with 11 bases spanning the gap. The CDR3 runs to 15 residues. In DNA form, the CDR3 reads TGTGCCAGCAGCTTTGTTCTCGCGGGCACAGATACGCAGTATTTT. This sequence encodes CASSFVLAGTDTQYF.

The chain recombines TRBV27 with TRBJ2-3; 11 nucleotides match TRBD2. This CDR3 is built from 18 residues. V gave up 0 bases and J gave up 4 bases; unmatched junction bases: 9. Germline V gene sequence: CDR1 MNHEY, CDR2 SMNVEV (reference sequence). CDR3 amino acids: CASSLSLLAGAPPDTQYF. Here the CDR3 DNA reads TGTGCCAGCAGTTTATCTTTACTAGCGGGAGCCCCCCCAGATACGCAGTATTTT.